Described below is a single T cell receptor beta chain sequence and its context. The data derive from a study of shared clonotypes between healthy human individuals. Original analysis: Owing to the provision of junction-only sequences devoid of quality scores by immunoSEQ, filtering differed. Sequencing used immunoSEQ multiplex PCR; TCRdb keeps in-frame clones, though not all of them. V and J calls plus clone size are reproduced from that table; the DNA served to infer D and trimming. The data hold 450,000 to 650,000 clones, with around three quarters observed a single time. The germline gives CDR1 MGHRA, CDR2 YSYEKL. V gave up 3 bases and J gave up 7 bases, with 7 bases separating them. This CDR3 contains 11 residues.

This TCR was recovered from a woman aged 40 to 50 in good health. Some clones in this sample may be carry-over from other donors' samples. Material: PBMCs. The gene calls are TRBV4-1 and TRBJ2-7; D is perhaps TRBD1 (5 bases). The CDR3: CASSHTGEQYF. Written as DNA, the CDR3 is TGCGCCAGCAGCCACACAGGAGAGCAGTACTTC.